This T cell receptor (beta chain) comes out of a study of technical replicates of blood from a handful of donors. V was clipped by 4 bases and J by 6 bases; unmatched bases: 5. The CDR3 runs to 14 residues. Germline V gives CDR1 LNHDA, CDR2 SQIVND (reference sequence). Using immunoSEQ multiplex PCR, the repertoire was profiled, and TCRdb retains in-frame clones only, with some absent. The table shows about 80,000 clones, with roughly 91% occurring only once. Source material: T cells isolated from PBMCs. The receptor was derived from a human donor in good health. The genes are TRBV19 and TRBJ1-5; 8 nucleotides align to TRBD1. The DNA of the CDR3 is TGTGCCAGTAGTACGGACAGGGAGTTTCAGCCCCAGCATTTT. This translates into CASSTDREFQPQHF.